These 2 T cell receptor beta chains originate from one sample sequenced in a study of human T cells and chemical hapten exposure. TCRdb recomputed calls from the RACE reads with MiXCR, one row per CDR3 protein. Of more than 250,000 distinct CDR3 sequences detected, about 8.1% appear once; the ten largest clones hold 2.3%. Specified time point: pre-sensitization, week 0. As for treatment: therapeutic diphenylcyclopropenone sensitization with weekly scalp DPC. The sample in question was whole blood, obtained in connection with sensitization to the hapten diphenylcyclopropenone (DPC). These TCRs come from a woman aged 40 to 49 with alopecia areata. Some clones in this sample may be carry-over from other donors' samples.

The table lists this clonotype with a few counts. The V call is TRBV21-1, the J call TRBJ2-7; the DNA was not compared with TRBD1, the D call given in the table. TRBV21-1 is classified as a pseudogene. This CDR3 contains 15 residues. Written as DNA, the CDR3 is TGTGCCAGCAGCAAAGCCCCGCGACAGGGGGGCGAGCAGTACTTC. Its translation is CASSKAPRQGGEQYF.

This clonotype occurred many times. CDR3 loop: CASSQTGRTNYGYTF. The CDR3 DNA is TGTGCCAGCAGCCAAACCGGCCGGACTAACTATGGCTACACCTTC. The V gene is TRBV3-1, the J gene TRBJ1-2; no reliable D call. The CDR3 is 15 amino acids. In germline, CDR1 is LGHDT, CDR2 YNNKEL (reference sequence). V was trimmed by 2 bases and J by 0 bases, leaving 10 bases between them.